This T cell receptor (beta chain) was identified during a study of T cell repertoires in cytomegalovirus infection. TCRdb re-analysed the reads in MiXCR, keeping a single row per CDR3 protein. Among 250,000 to 300,000 distinct CDR3 sequences listed, about a sixth were seen once. CDR1 is SGHDT, CDR2 YYEEEE, per germline. CDR3 length: 15 amino acids. V was pared by 4 bases and J by 5 bases, with 11 bases of the junction left unmatched. The TCR comes from a human donor in good health (CMV status not recorded). Some clones in this sample may be carry-over from other donors' samples. Sequences were obtained from CD8+ T cells from PBMCs. This chain links TRBV5-6 with TRBJ2-5; TRBD1 agrees at 7 bases. The CDR3 loop reads CASSDRDSPLETQYF. The CDR3 coding sequence is TGTGCCAGCAGCGACCGGGACAGCCCTTTGGAGACCCAGTACTTC.